The sequence of this T cell receptor beta chain was determined in a study of OX40 agonist ivuxolimab in advanced cancers. Findings and caveats of the study: More expanded clones were found, on average, in CD8+ than in CD4+ T cells.

The germline V and J ends were trimmed by 3 bases and 2 bases, with 10 bases remaining between them. Germline V CDR1 and CDR2: MDHEN, SYDVKM. The CDR3 has 14 amino acids. Assay: immunoSEQ multiplex PCR; the TCRdb copy retains only in-frame clones and omits some. Of about 75,000 clones in the sample, more than 90% were seen once. This clone appeared a single time. Its antigen remains unknown. The receptor's source is an adult with an advanced solid tumor such as melanoma, head and neck, liver or kidney cancer. The chain couples TRBV28 to TRBJ1-2; possibly TRBD1 for D (5 bases). Specimen: CD4+ or CD8+ T cells sorted from blood, collected in a trial of the OX40 agonist ivuxolimab. The CDR3 DNA reads as TGTGCCAGCAGTTTGGGGCAGAGAAACTATGGCTACACCTTC. Protein sequence: CASSLGQRNYGYTF.